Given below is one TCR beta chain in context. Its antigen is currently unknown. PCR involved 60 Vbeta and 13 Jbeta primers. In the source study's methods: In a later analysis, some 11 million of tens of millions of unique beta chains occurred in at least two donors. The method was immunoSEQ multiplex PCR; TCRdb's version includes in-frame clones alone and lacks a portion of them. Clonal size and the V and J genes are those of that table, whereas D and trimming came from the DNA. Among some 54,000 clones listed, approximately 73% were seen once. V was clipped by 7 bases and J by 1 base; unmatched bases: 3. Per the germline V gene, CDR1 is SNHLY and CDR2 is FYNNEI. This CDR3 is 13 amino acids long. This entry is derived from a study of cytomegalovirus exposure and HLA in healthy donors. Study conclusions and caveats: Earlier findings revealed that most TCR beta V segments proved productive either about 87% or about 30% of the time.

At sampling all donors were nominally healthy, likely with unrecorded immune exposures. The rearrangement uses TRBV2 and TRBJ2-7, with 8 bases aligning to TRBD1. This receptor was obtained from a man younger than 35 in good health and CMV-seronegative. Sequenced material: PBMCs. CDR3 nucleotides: TGTGCCAGCAAGGACAGGGCATCCTACGAGCAGTACTTC. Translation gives CASKDRASYEQYF. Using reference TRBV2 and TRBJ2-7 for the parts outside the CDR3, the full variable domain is EPEVTQTPSHQVTQMGQEVILRCVPISNHLYFYWYRQILGQKVEFLVSFYNNEISEKSEIFDDQFSVERPDGSNFTLKIRSTKLEDSAMYFCASKDRASYEQYFGPGTRLTVT.